Listed below are T cell receptor beta chains from one sample, sequenced in a study of cytomegalovirus exposure and HLA in healthy donors. Produced via immunoSEQ multiplex PCR; TCRdb's table is partial and in-frame only. Its table records 200,000 or so clones. Sequencing input: PBMCs. These receptors all stem from a boy aged 10-17 years in good health and CMV-seronegative. The CDR3 runs from the conserved cysteine through the conserved F or W. Fields, in order: J gene, D gene, V gene, CDR3 DNA, CDR3 protein. D genes are given only for firm matches.

j_gene: TRBJ2-4
d_gene: .
v_gene: TRBV6-1
CDR3nt: TGTGCCAGCAGTGAAAGTTCCCCGGGATTTGACATTCAGTACTTC
CDR3aa: CASSESSPGFDIQYF

j_gene: TRBJ1-1
d_gene: .
v_gene: TRBV5-1
CDR3nt: TGCGCCAGCAGCTTGTTAGACTGGGACACTGAAGCTTTCTTT
CDR3aa: CASSLLDWDTEAFF

j_gene: TRBJ1-6
d_gene: TRBD1
v_gene: TRBV18
CDR3nt: TGTGCCAGCTCACGACAGGGCCCAAATTCACCCCTCCACTTT
CDR3aa: CASSRQGPNSPLHF

j_gene: TRBJ2-7
d_gene: TRBD2
v_gene: TRBV5-1
CDR3nt: TGCGCCAGCAGCCCCCACCCGGGGGGGCCGAGGGGGCAGTACTTC
CDR3aa: CASSPHPGGPRGQYF

j_gene: TRBJ2-5
d_gene: TRBD1
v_gene: TRBV5-6
CDR3nt: TGTGCCAGCAGCTCGCAGGGGGCCATGCAAGAGACCCAGTACTTC
CDR3aa: CASSSQGAMQETQYF

j_gene: TRBJ2-1
d_gene: .
v_gene: TRBV5-1
CDR3nt: TGCGCCAGCAGCTTGAGTACCGGGACTGGGACCTACAATGAGCAGTTCTTC
CDR3aa: CASSLSTGTGTYNEQFF

j_gene: TRBJ2-2
d_gene: TRBD1
v_gene: TRBV4-1
CDR3nt: TGCGCCAGCAGTCTAGGACAGGGGGCCGGGGAGCTGTTTTTT
CDR3aa: CASSLGQGAGELFF

j_gene: TRBJ1-5
d_gene: TRBD1
v_gene: TRBV18
CDR3nt: TGTGCCAGCTCACCAGGGACAGCTTTCAATCAGCCCCAGCATTTT
CDR3aa: CASSPGTAFNQPQHF

j_gene: TRBJ2-5
d_gene: .
v_gene: TRBV7-3
CDR3nt: TGTGCCAGCACTCCGAGGGACTTC
CDR3aa: CASTPRDF

j_gene: TRBJ2-3
d_gene: TRBD1
v_gene: TRBV7-2
CDR3nt: TGTGCCAGCAGCTTAGTAAAGGGACAGGGGCAAACGCAGTATTTT
CDR3aa: CASSLVKGQGQTQYF

j_gene: TRBJ2-3
d_gene: .
v_gene: TRBV11-2
CDR3nt: TGTGCCAGCAGCCGGAGTACAGATACGCAGTATTTT
CDR3aa: CASSRSTDTQYF

j_gene: TRBJ2-1
d_gene: .
v_gene: TRBV5-6
CDR3nt: TGTGCCAGCAGCTTGGCTCTAAATGAGCAGTTCTTC
CDR3aa: CASSLALNEQFF

j_gene: TRBJ2-7
d_gene: TRBD2
v_gene: TRBV30
CDR3nt: TGTGCCTGGAGTGTCCCGGTTAGCGGGGGCTCCTACGAGCAGTACTTC
CDR3aa: CAWSVPVSGGSYEQYF

j_gene: TRBJ2-2
d_gene: TRBD2
v_gene: TRBV9
CDR3nt: TGTGCCAGCAGTCCCCAGTGGGAGGGAACCGGGGAGCTGTTTTTT
CDR3aa: CASSPQWEGTGELFF

j_gene: TRBJ1-2
d_gene: .
v_gene: TRBV30
CDR3nt: TGTGCTCGAAACTTAGGGGGAAACTATGGCTACACCTTC
CDR3aa: CARNLGGNYGYTF

j_gene: TRBJ1-5
d_gene: .
v_gene: TRBV30
CDR3nt: TGTGCCTGGAGAACAGGACGAGAGCCCCAGCATTTT
CDR3aa: CAWRTGREPQHF

j_gene: TRBJ2-7
d_gene: .
v_gene: TRBV5-6
CDR3nt: TGTGCCAGCAGCTTGCTAGCCAGGAACTACGAGCAGTACTTC
CDR3aa: CASSLLARNYEQYF

j_gene: TRBJ2-3
d_gene: TRBD2
v_gene: TRBV13
CDR3nt: TGTGCCAGCAGGCTCGCTGGCGGGGGGGCTTGGGATACGCAGTATTTT
CDR3aa: CASRLAGGGAWDTQYF

j_gene: TRBJ2-7
d_gene: .
v_gene: TRBV27
CDR3nt: TGTGCCAGCAGACTTACCGGAGGGGTTTCGGCCGCCTACGAGCAGTACTTC
CDR3aa: CASRLTGGVSAAYEQYF

j_gene: TRBJ2-1
d_gene: .
v_gene: TRBV7-7
CDR3nt: TGTGCTAGCAGCTTAAATATCGACAGGCAGCAGTTCTTC
CDR3aa: CASSLNIDRQQFF

j_gene: TRBJ2-6
d_gene: .
v_gene: TRBV11-2
CDR3nt: TGTGCCAGCAGCTTCAAGCAAGACTCTGGGGCCAACGTCCTGACTTTC
CDR3aa: CASSFKQDSGANVLTF

j_gene: TRBJ2-7
d_gene: TRBD2
v_gene: TRBV27
CDR3nt: TGTGCCAGCAGCCCGGGGCGGGGGGGCTACGAGCAGTACTTC
CDR3aa: CASSPGRGGYEQYF

j_gene: TRBJ1-5
d_gene: TRBD1
v_gene: TRBV27
CDR3nt: TGTGCCAGCAGAGGGACAGGGGATCAGCCCCAGCATTTT
CDR3aa: CASRGTGDQPQHF

j_gene: TRBJ2-1
d_gene: TRBD1
v_gene: TRBV7-9
CDR3nt: TGTGCCAGCAGGAAGATCTCCGGGACAGGGGATAACAATGAGCAGTTCTTC
CDR3aa: CASRKISGTGDNNEQFF

j_gene: TRBJ1-5
d_gene: .
v_gene: TRBV7-2
CDR3nt: TGTGCCAGCAGCTTAACGGGGTACAATCAGCCCCAGCATTTT
CDR3aa: CASSLTGYNQPQHF

j_gene: TRBJ2-5
d_gene: .
v_gene: TRBV5-1
CDR3nt: TGCGCCAGCAGCCCACATCCCCAAGAGACCCAGTACTTC
CDR3aa: CASSPHPQETQYF

j_gene: TRBJ2-3
d_gene: TRBD2
v_gene: TRBV20-1
CDR3nt: TGCAGCTTGGGGGGGGCAGATACGCAGTATTTT
CDR3aa: CSLGGADTQYF

j_gene: TRBJ2-1
d_gene: TRBD1
v_gene: TRBV4-1
CDR3nt: TGCGCCAGCAGCCAGCAAACAGGGGTAACATACAATGAGCAGTTCTTC
CDR3aa: CASSQQTGVTYNEQFF

j_gene: TRBJ1-3
d_gene: TRBD1
v_gene: TRBV19
CDR3nt: TGTGCCAGTATCCCGGGACAGAGCTCTGGAAACACCATATATTTT
CDR3aa: CASIPGQSSGNTIYF

j_gene: TRBJ2-7
d_gene: .
v_gene: TRBV30
CDR3nt: TGTGCCTGGACCCCATTAGCGGTTTCCTACGAGCAGTACTTC
CDR3aa: CAWTPLAVSYEQYF

j_gene: TRBJ2-3
d_gene: .
v_gene: TRBV7-3
CDR3nt: TGTGCCAGCAGCTTAATTTGGGGGGCAGATACGCAGTATTTT
CDR3aa: CASSLIWGADTQYF

j_gene: TRBJ1-5
d_gene: .
v_gene: TRBV7-8
CDR3nt: TGTGCCAGCAGCCCGGACTTTTATAGCAATCAGCCCCAGCATTTT
CDR3aa: CASSPDFYSNQPQHF

j_gene: TRBJ1-1
d_gene: .
v_gene: TRBV4-1
CDR3nt: TGCGCCAGCAGCGAAAGTACGAGGATGAACACTGAAGCTTTCTTT
CDR3aa: CASSESTRMNTEAFF

j_gene: TRBJ1-3
d_gene: .
v_gene: TRBV13
CDR3nt: TGTGCCAGCAGCCTGAGTCCCGGGACAAGTAGTCACTCTGGAAACACCATATATTTT
CDR3aa: CASSLSPGTSSHSGNTIYF

j_gene: TRBJ2-7
d_gene: .
v_gene: TRBV9
CDR3nt: TGTGCCAGCAGCGTAGGGACTTCTCACTCCTACGAGCAGTACTTC
CDR3aa: CASSVGTSHSYEQYF

j_gene: TRBJ1-1
d_gene: .
v_gene: TRBV18
CDR3nt: TGTGCCAGCTCACCTTCCGTGAACACTGAAGCTTTCTTT
CDR3aa: CASSPSVNTEAFF

j_gene: TRBJ2-5
d_gene: TRBD2
v_gene: TRBV7-8
CDR3nt: TGTGCCAGCAGCCCCGGCTCAGGGAGGGTCGGGCAGTACTTC
CDR3aa: CASSPGSGRVGQYF

j_gene: TRBJ1-2
d_gene: .
v_gene: TRBV5-4
CDR3nt: TGTGCCAGCAGGCAGACAGTGGAGAGTTATGGCTACACCTTC
CDR3aa: CASRQTVESYGYTF

j_gene: TRBJ1-1
d_gene: .
v_gene: TRBV7-3
CDR3nt: TGTGCCAGCAGCTTAACAGGGGGGAACACTGAAGCTTTCTTT
CDR3aa: CASSLTGGNTEAFF

j_gene: TRBJ1-5
d_gene: TRBD1
v_gene: TRBV2
CDR3nt: TGTGCCAGCAATGGACAGGGGCACAATCAGCCCCAGCATTTT
CDR3aa: CASNGQGHNQPQHF